Each of the 20 T cell receptor beta chains below was sequenced from the same sample in a study of vaccination and CD4 T cells after COVID-19. Antigens of these TCRs are unknown. The treatment was: approximately nine-day PBMC culture with coronavirus spike peptide pools or control peptides (ViraFEST assay). The assay that was used to sequence DNA from cultured CD4+ T cells was the Oncomine TCR Beta short-read assay. A single record per CDR3 protein comes from TCRdb applying MiXCR to the PCR reads. The data hold over 11,000 distinct CDR3 sequences, with around 21% observed a single time. Input material: cultured CD4+ T cells from blood. These receptors all stem from a human donor with COVID-19.

The chain is built from TRBV5-8 and TRBJ2-5; 10 nucleotides match TRBD2. Unmatched junction bases numbered 9, after V lost 2 bases and J lost 2 bases. Per germline, CDR1 SGHTS and CDR2 YDEGEE. The length of the CDR3 is 17 residues. The CDR3 coding sequence is TGTGCCAGCAGCTTAGGTCGGCTAGCGGGGGATCAAGAGACCCAGTACTTC. As protein: CASSLGRLAGDQETQYF.

The rearrangement joins TRBV30 to TRBJ1-1; possibly TRBD1 for D (5 bases). Germline CDR1 reads GTSNPN; CDR2 reads SVGIG (reference sequence). V was clipped by 3 bases and J by 5 bases, with 13 bases between them. The CDR3 contains 13 residues. The CDR3 DNA is TGTGCCTGGAGGGGACTCCCAGGAACTGAAGCTTTCTTT. Translated: CAWRGLPGTEAFF. The full variable domain, completed using reference TRBV30 and TRBJ1-1, is SQTIHQWPATLVQPVGSPLSLECTVEGTSNPNLYWYRQAAGRGLQLLFYSVGIGQISSEVPQNLSASRPQDRQFILSSKKLLLSDSGFYLCAWRGLPGTEAFFGQGTRLTVV.

The chain recombines TRBV6-2 or TRBV6-3 with TRBJ2-7; D gene ambiguous. Germline CDR1 MNHEY, CDR2 SVGEGT. V lost 7 bases and J lost 3, with 13 bases in between. The CDR3 is 13 residues long. The CDR3 DNA reads TGTGCCAGCAAGAATGGAGCCTACTACGAGCAGTACTTC. Translating it yields CASKNGAYYEQYF.

The gene calls are TRBV12-3 or TRBV12-4 and TRBJ1-2; D is unclear. CDR3 length equals 12 residues. V was trimmed by 8 bases and J by 8 bases, leaving 15 bases between them. The CDR3 loop is CASQDSRWGYTF. DNA of the CDR3: TGTGCCAGCCAGGATTCCCGCTGGGGCTACACCTTC.

The chain couples TRBV15 to TRBJ1-6; 8 bases match TRBD1. V lost 0 bases to trimming and J lost 8 bases; unmatched junction nucleotides: 3. The CDR3 contains 15 residues. Germline V gene lookup returns CDR1 LNHNV and CDR2 YYDKDF (reference sequence). CDR3 in DNA: TGTGCCACCAGCAGAGAGGACAGGGTTTATTCACCCCTCCACTTT. Its protein product is CATSREDRVYSPLHF.

By share of the sample, this clonotype is medium-sized (0.01 to 0.1%). The chain joins TRBV6-1 to TRBJ1-5, with TRBD1 matching 12 bases. Germline CDR1 reads MNHNS; CDR2 reads SASEGT. The CDR3 has 18 amino acids. The J segment lost 2 bases and the V segment lost 6 bases, leaving 11 bases of the junction unmatched. CDR3 protein: CASRTGTGGVGGNQPQHF. In DNA form, the CDR3 reads TGTGCCAGCAGAACCGGGACAGGGGGCGTCGGTGGCAATCAGCCCCAGCATTTT.

The gene calls are TRBV29-1 and TRBJ2-7, with D perhaps TRBD1 (5 bases). This CDR3 spans 13 amino acids. Germline V gives CDR1 SQVTM, CDR2 ANQGSEA. The V and J ends lost 5 bases and 6 bases respectively, with 17 bases between them. The DNA of the CDR3 is TGCAGCGTTAAAGGGGCAGGGCTGGCCGAGCAGTACTTC. The encoded protein is CSVKGAGLAEQYF.

By sample fraction, this clonotype is medium-sized (0.01 to 0.1%). The chain carries TRBV6-1 and TRBJ2-2; D perhaps matches TRBD1 (5 bases). V lost 8 bases and J lost 6, with 16 bases in between. Germline V CDR1 and CDR2: MNHNS, SASEGT. This CDR3 spans 14 amino acids. CDR3 bases: TGTGCCAGCGGGGCCCCAAGGGGTGCCGGGGAGCTGTTTTTT. This gives the protein CASGAPRGAGELFF.

This clonotype was detected a few times. V usage is TRBV6-1 and J usage is TRBJ1-4; TRBD1 is a possible D gene (6 bases). This CDR3 region has 16 residues. Germline CDR1 reads MNHNS; CDR2 reads SASEGT. Trimming cost V 6 bases and J 7 bases, with 21 bases left between them. In DNA form, the CDR3 reads TGTGCCAGCAGCCGTGGACAGACCTCCGTGGGTGAAAAACTGTTTTTT. It translates to CASSRGQTSVGEKLFF.

A note on this clonotype: A much larger clonotype is one base distant, so this may be a read error. The gene calls are TRBV21-1 and TRBJ1-2; the table's D call TRBD1 went unverified against the DNA. TRBV21-1 is assigned pseudogene status. The CDR3 is 14 residues long. The CDR3: CASSKGPKEGGYTF. DNA of the CDR3: TGTGCCAGCAGCAAAGGCCCGAAAGAGGGGGGCTACACCTTC.

This rearrangement joins TRBV4-2 to TRBJ1-1, with D unresolved. V lost 2 bases and J lost 4, with 14 bases in between. The CDR3 is 15 residues long. Germline values: CDR1 LGHNA, CDR2 YNFKEQ. CDR3 residues: CASSQPVTQATEAFF. DNA for the CDR3: TGTGCCAGCAGCCAACCCGTGACCCAGGCCACTGAAGCTTTCTTT.

The CDR3 nucleotides are TGCAGTGCTAGACGGGGGGTCTACGAGCAGTACTTC. This sequence encodes CSARRGVYEQYF. The V gene is TRBV20-1, the J gene TRBJ2-7; 7 bases map to TRBD2. Per germline, CDR1 DFQATT and CDR2 SNEGSKA (reference sequence). The junction had 1 base not matched to a gene; V was cut back by 2 bases and J by 3 bases. CDR3 size: 12 residues.

This clonotype came up a few times. V gene TRBV30 combines with J gene TRBJ1-3, with 7 positions matching TRBD1. V was pared by 2 bases and J by 0 bases, with 4 bases of the junction left unmatched. There are 15 residues in the CDR3. Germline V lookup: CDR1 GTSNPN, CDR2 SVGIG (reference sequence). CDR3 amino acids: CAWSTGDFSGNTIYF. As DNA, the CDR3 is TGTGCCTGGAGTACAGGGGACTTCTCTGGAAACACCATATATTTT.

In this sample, this clonotype turned up a few times. V gene TRBV12-5 combines with J gene TRBJ2-2; 7 bases agree with TRBD2. Germline V lookup: CDR1 LGHNT, CDR2 FRNRAP. This CDR3 is built from 14 residues. J was trimmed by 2 bases and V by 8 bases; bases with no gene match: 5. The DNA for the CDR3 is TGTGCTAGTCCCAGCGGGGATAACACCGGGGAGCTGTTTTTT. Encoded protein: CASPSGDNTGELFF.

The gene calls are TRBV5-1 and TRBJ2-7; D is unresolved. There are 13 residues in the CDR3. The germline gives CDR1 SGHRS, CDR2 YFSETQ. Deletions cut 7 bases from V and 0 bases from J, with 11 bases between. CDR3 coding DNA: TGCGCCAGCTTTAGCACATACTCCTACGAGCAGTACTTC. Translated: CASFSTYSYEQYF.

The chain recombines TRBV6-2 or TRBV6-3 with TRBJ2-7; D could derive from TRBD1 or TRBD2 (5 bases each). Germline V gene lookup returns CDR1 MNHEY and CDR2 SVGEGT. This CDR3 spans 13 amino acids. V lost 2 bases to trimming and J lost 8 bases, with 13 bases between them. The CDR3 spells CASSYGTPLQQYF. CDR3 DNA sequence: TGTGCCAGCAGTTACGGGACGCCCTTACAGCAGTACTTC.

The rearrangement joins TRBV24-1 to TRBJ2-7, with 8 bases identical to TRBD2. This CDR3 is 13 amino acids long. V shed 5 bases, J shed 13 bases, and the junction held 12 bases outside the gene matches. Per the germline V gene, CDR1 is KGHDR and CDR2 is SFDVKD. The CDR3, as DNA: TGTGCCACCAGTGTCTCCCCCGGGGGGGGGACATACTTC. It codes for CATSVSPGGGTYF.

The CDR3 region is CASSLASSGLKETQYF. CDR3 nucleotide sequence: TGCGCCAGCAGCTTGGCGTCTAGCGGGCTTAAAGAGACCCAGTACTTC. V usage is TRBV5-1 and J usage is TRBJ2-5; 8 bases are shared with TRBD2. The V gene's germline CDR1 is SGHRS and CDR2 YFSETQ. The CDR3 loop spans 16 amino acids. The ends lost 0 bases at V and 3 bases at J; junction bases unmatched: 7. Full variable domain (missing parts from reference TRBV5-1 and TRBJ2-5): KAGVTQTPRYLIKTRGQQVTLSCSPISGHRSVSWYQQTPGQGLQFLFEYFSETQRNKGNFPGRFSGRQFSNSRSEMNVSTLELGDSALYLCASSLASSGLKETQYFGPGTRLLVL.

This rearrangement joins TRBV24-1 to TRBJ2-3; 8 bases fit TRBD1. CDR1 and CDR2 (germline): KGHDR, SFDVKD. There are 15 residues in the CDR3. V trimming: 2 bases; J trimming: 2 bases; junction bases outside the gene matches: 2. CDR3 sequence (DNA): TGTGCCACCAGTGATTCAGGGGGCATCACAGATACGCAGTATTTT. It translates to CATSDSGGITDTQYF.

This sequence joins TRBV5-6 and TRBJ2-1; 8 bases fit TRBD2. The CDR3 runs to 15 residues. The V segment lost 2 bases and the J segment 4 bases; nucleotides outside the gene matches: 5. CDR1 and CDR2 (germline): SGHDT, YYEEEE. As DNA, the CDR3 is TGTGCCAGCAGCTTAGCGGGGGAGATGTACAATGAGCAGTTCTTC. The encoded protein is CASSLAGEMYNEQFF.